One and the same sample provided the 26 T cell receptor beta chains below, sequenced in a study of T cells in Graves' hyperthyroidism and ophthalmopathy. Researchers amplified the TCR beta CDR3 regions from RNA transcripts. In the first-round RT-PCR of the TCR CDR3, the HTBI primer set was used. Via MiXCR, TCRdb re-called the multiplex PCR reads, giving one row per CDR3 protein. The sample has under 700,000 distinct CDR3 sequences, 46% seen once. Specimen: peripheral blood or thyroid tissue (not recorded which). The receptors shown here come from a woman under 30 with Graves' hyperthyroidism.

In this sample, this clonotype turned up a few times. The CDR3 region has the DNA TGTGCCAGCAGCTTATCATGGGGGACTGATCAGCCCCAGCATTTT. This sequence encodes CASSLSWGTDQPQHF. The V gene is TRBV7-2, the J gene TRBJ1-5; D is perhaps TRBD1 (5 bases). Trimming stripped 2 bases from V and 5 bases from J, with 13 bases between. The CDR3 totals 15 residues. Germline V gives CDR1 SGHTA, CDR2 FQGNSA.

The rearrangement uses TRBV25-1 and TRBJ1-3; D not certain. V was trimmed by 8 bases and J by 0 bases, leaving 14 bases between them. The germline gives CDR1 MGHDK, CDR2 SYGVNS. The CDR3 is 15 amino acids. CDR3 region: CASAIGQLSGNTIYF. The CDR3 nucleotides are TGTGCCAGCGCCATTGGGCAGCTCTCTGGAAACACCATATATTTT.

This clonotype was found a few times. The rearrangement links TRBV7-2 to TRBJ1-2, with D unresolved. V was cut by 3 bases and J by 3 bases, with 14 bases left in between. The germline V gene has CDR1 SGHTA and CDR2 FQGNSA. This CDR3 is built from 15 residues. CDR3 bases: TGTGCCAGCAGCTTTCCGACGGCTCCCTACTATGGCTACACCTTC. Residues: CASSFPTAPYYGYTF. Supplemented by reference TRBV7-2 and TRBJ1-2, the full variable domain reads GAGVSQSPSNKVTEKGKDVELRCDPISGHTALYWYRQSLGQGLEFLIYFQGNSAPDKSGLPSDRFSAERTGGSVSTLTIQRTQQEDSAVYLCASSFPTAPYYGYTFGSGTRLTVV.

The chain links TRBV29-1 to TRBJ1-1; unclear D gene. This CDR3 has 12 amino acids. CDR1 and CDR2 (germline): SQVTM, ANQGSEA. The CDR3 loop is CSLFGGRTEAFF. The CDR3 nucleotides are TGCAGTTTGTTCGGCGGAAGGACTGAAGCTTTCTTT.

The J gene is TRBJ2-5, the V gene TRBV5-1, with D possibly matching TRBD1 (5 bases). V was shortened by 3 bases and J by 11 bases, with 26 bases between the two germline ends. CDR3 length: 16 residues. Per germline, CDR1 SGHRS and CDR2 YFSETQ. The CDR3 nucleotides are TGCGCCAGCAGCTCCTCAGGGCTCGGAAGCACAGATACGCAGTACTTC. It translates to CASSSSGLGSTDTQYF. Complete variable domain (other parts from reference TRBV5-1 and TRBJ2-5): KAGVTQTPRYLIKTRGQQVTLSCSPISGHRSVSWYQQTPGQGLQFLFEYFSETQRNKGNFPGRFSGRQFSNSRSEMNVSTLELGDSALYLCASSSSGLGSTDTQYFGPGTRLLVL.

This clonotype was observed a handful of times. This sequence joins TRBV5-1 and TRBJ2-6; perhaps TRBD1 as D (7 bases). Germline V CDR1 and CDR2: SGHRS, YFSETQ. Trimming took 4 bases from V and 2 from J, leaving 10 bases between them. The length of the CDR3 is 15 residues. In DNA form, the CDR3 reads TGCGCCAGCAGCCCAGGGGGGCCTGGGGCCAACGTCCTGACTTTC. Translating it yields CASSPGGPGANVLTF.

The CDR3 here is CAISESGQTGPGELFF. The CDR3, as DNA: TGTGCCATCAGTGAGTCTGGACAGACGGGACCCGGGGAGCTGTTTTTT. The V gene is TRBV10-3, the J gene TRBJ2-2, with D possibly matching TRBD1 (6 bases). The CDR3 consists of 16 residues. Germline V gives CDR1 ENHRY, CDR2 SYGVKD. The V end was cut by 0 bases, the J end by 6 bases, with 14 bases between.

The chain is built from TRBV5-1 and TRBJ1-2; no reliable D call. CDR3 length equals 14 residues. CDR1 and CDR2 (germline): SGHRS, YFSETQ. V was trimmed by 2 bases and J by 7 bases, leaving 15 bases between them. CDR3 protein: CASSFNPGTGGYTF. CDR3 sequence (DNA): TGCGCCAGCAGCTTTAATCCAGGAACGGGTGGCTACACCTTC.

The chain uses TRBV6-1 and TRBJ2-6; possible D gene TRBD1, 6 bases. Germline V gene data show CDR1 as MNHNS and CDR2 as SASEGT. V was shortened by 6 bases and J by 0 bases, with 9 bases between the two germline ends. The CDR3 contains 15 residues. The CDR3 DNA reads TGTGCCAGCAGGACACAGGGCTCTGGGGCCAACGTCCTGACTTTC. Translated, it gives CASRTQGSGANVLTF.

This clonotype appeared a few times. The chain recombines TRBV20-1 with TRBJ1-4, with 7 bases matching TRBD1. The germline V gene has CDR1 DFQATT and CDR2 SNEGSKA (reference sequence). This CDR3 region has 13 residues. After removal of 3 bases from V and 7 bases from J, the junction contained 5 bases not matched to a gene. DNA for the CDR3: TGCAGTGCTAGGGCCCCAGGGGGTGAAAAACTGTTTTTT. It translates to CSARAPGGEKLFF.

This clonotype was observed a single time. The genes are TRBV6-5 and TRBJ2-2, with D perhaps matching TRBD1 (5 bases). The CDR3 covers 14 residues. Trimming took 4 bases from V and 5 from J, leaving 11 bases between them. The V gene's germline CDR1 is MNHEY and CDR2 SVGAGI. Here the CDR3 reads CASSSAGFTGELFF. Here the CDR3 DNA reads TGTGCCAGCAGTTCCGCAGGGTTTACCGGGGAGCTGTTTTTT.

V is TRBV16 and J is TRBJ2-7; D perhaps matches TRBD1 (6 bases). The CDR3 runs 16 residues. Trimming took off 0 bases at V and 4 bases at J, with 16 bases between the two ends. CDR1 and CDR2 from the germline V gene are KGHSY and FQNENV. Here the CDR3 reads CASSQSEDSPSYEQYF. The CDR3 region has the DNA TGTGCCAGCAGCCAATCGGAGGACAGTCCATCTTACGAGCAGTACTTC.

There are a few counts of this clonotype. The chain links TRBV7-2 to TRBJ2-7; D not resolved. The CDR3 runs to 14 residues. V lost 5 bases and J lost 1, with 12 bases in between. In germline, CDR1 is SGHTA, CDR2 FQGNSA. CDR3 DNA sequence: TGTGCCAGCAGCCAAGAAGACGGATCCTACGAGCAGTACTTC. It is translated as CASSQEDGSYEQYF.

The rearrangement uses TRBV7-9 and TRBJ1-1, with a weak D call TRBD1 (5 bases). With 5 bases removed from V and 4 bases from J, the gap between germline ends came to 17 bases. This CDR3 has 15 residues. The germline V gene encodes CDR1 SEHNR and CDR2 FQNEAQ (reference sequence). The chain's CDR3 is CASSTTAVRGTEAFF. The CDR3 region has the DNA TGTGCCAGCAGCACCACAGCGGTTAGGGGCACTGAAGCTTTCTTT.

This clonotype was detected many times. The V gene is TRBV29-1, the J gene TRBJ1-2; 9 bases are shared with TRBD1. This CDR3 is built from 11 residues. V was clipped by 7 bases and J by 6 bases; unmatched bases: 3. Germline V gene sequence: CDR1 SQVTM, CDR2 ANQGSEA. The CDR3 sequence: CSENRGHGYTF. The CDR3 DNA is TGCAGCGAGAACAGGGGGCATGGCTACACCTTC. Filled out from reference TRBV29-1 and TRBJ1-2, the complete variable domain reads SAVISQKPSRDICQRGTSLTIQCQVDSQVTMMFWYRQQPGQSLTLIATANQGSEATYESGFVIDKFPISRPNLTFSTLTVSNMSPEDSSIYLCSENRGHGYTFGSGTRLTVV.

This chain links TRBV15 with TRBJ1-5; D unresolved. The CDR3 is made up of 14 amino acids. Germline V gene data show CDR1 as LNHNV and CDR2 as YYDKDF (reference sequence). The ends were cut back, 1 base at V and 2 bases at J, with 6 bases in the middle. In DNA, the CDR3 is TGTGCCACCAGCAGAGGACGGCGCAATCAGCCCCAGCATTTT. Amino acids: CATSRGRRNQPQHF.

The gene calls are TRBV7-8 and TRBJ2-7; no firm D call. CDR3 length: 15 amino acids. Germline values: CDR1 SGHVS, CDR2 FQNEAQ. The germline V and J ends were trimmed by 6 bases and 3 bases, with 18 bases remaining between them. CDR3 sequence: CASRTVEGPYYEQYF. For the CDR3, the DNA is TGTGCCAGCAGGACTGTCGAAGGCCCTTACTACGAGCAGTACTTC.

The chain links TRBV11-2 to TRBJ2-5, with 7 bases fitting TRBD1. CDR3 length: 14 residues. Per germline, CDR1 SGHAT and CDR2 FQNNGV. The trim removed 3 bases at V and 2 bases at J, leaving 3 bases unmatched. The CDR3 nucleotides read TGTGCCAGCAGCTTCACAGGGGAGCAAGAGACCCAGTACTTC. Encoded protein: CASSFTGEQETQYF.

This chain connects TRBV20-1 to TRBJ1-2, with 12 nucleotides matching TRBD1. The CDR3 totals 15 residues. CDR1 is DFQATT, CDR2 SNEGSKA, per germline (reference sequence). V shed 5 bases, J shed 6 bases, and the junction held 10 bases outside the gene matches. CDR3 nucleotides: TGCAGTGCTGGGGGACAGGGGGCGAATTGGAATGGCTACACCTTC. It translates to CSAGGQGANWNGYTF.

The CDR3 DNA follows: TGCGCCAGCAGTGCGGGACTAGAAAAGTACTTC. It translates to CASSAGLEKYF. The chain recombines TRBV10-2 with TRBJ2-5; 8 bases align to TRBD2. Germline V gene data show CDR1 as WSHSY and CDR2 as SAAADI. The trim removed 4 bases at V and 12 bases at J, leaving 4 bases unmatched. This CDR3 contains 11 residues.

This clonotype was found a few times. The chain is built from TRBV19 and TRBJ1-2; D unresolved. Trimming shortened V by 3 bases and J by 2 bases, and 10 bases separated the two germline ends. The CDR3 length is 14 residues. Germline loops: CDR1 LNHDA, CDR2 SQIVND (reference sequence). CDR3 nucleotides: TGTGCCAGTAGTATCTTGCCGGAGAACTATGGCTACACCTTC. Its translation: CASSILPENYGYTF.

This clonotype was counted many times. The chain joins TRBV7-3 to TRBJ2-7; the D is unclear. The CDR3 runs to 13 residues. CDR1 and CDR2 from the germline V gene are SGHTA and FQGTGA. With 4 bases removed from V and 4 bases from J, the gap between germline ends came to 11 bases. The CDR3 sequence: CASSYTHGYEQYF. As DNA, the CDR3 is TGTGCCAGCAGCTACACACACGGTTACGAGCAGTACTTC.

At least ten counts were recorded for this clonotype. V and J are TRBV7-9 and TRBJ1-1; D gene ambiguous. V lost 6 bases and J lost 3, with 5 bases in between. The CDR3 is 11 amino acids. Per the germline V gene, CDR1 is SEHNR and CDR2 is FQNEAQ (reference sequence). CDR3 protein: CASRYHTEAFF. Written as DNA, the CDR3 is TGTGCCAGCAGATATCACACTGAAGCTTTCTTT.

The chain combines TRBV7-8 with TRBJ1-2; perhaps TRBD1 as D (5 bases). The length of the CDR3 is 14 residues. The V and J ends lost 3 bases and 4 bases respectively, with 12 bases between them. Per the germline V gene, CDR1 is SGHVS and CDR2 is FQNEAQ. In DNA, the CDR3 is TGTGCCAGCAGCTTCAGGGAGGGAATCTATGGCTACACCTTC. Amino acid sequence: CASSFREGIYGYTF.

V is TRBV20-1 and J is TRBJ2-5, with 12 bases lining up with TRBD2. This CDR3 has 17 residues. J lost 5 bases, V lost 1 base, and 11 bases had no gene match. Germline-derived CDR1 and CDR2 are DFQATT and SNEGSKA (reference sequence). CDR3 nucleotides: TGCAGTGCTAGAGTCCGTGGACTAGCGGGATATACCGAGACCCAGTACTTC. This codes for CSARVRGLAGYTETQYF.

This clonotype has at least ten counts. The chain carries TRBV7-9 and TRBJ1-2, with a weak D call TRBD1 (6 bases). CDR1 SEHNR and CDR2 FQNEAQ come from the germline V gene (reference sequence). The CDR3 length is 14 residues. V gave up 4 bases and J gave up 6 bases, with 15 bases separating them. Here the CDR3 reads CASSSPRGGNGYTF. CDR3 DNA sequence: TGTGCCAGCAGCTCCCCACGAGGGGGAAATGGCTACACCTTC. Variable domain in full (rest from reference TRBV7-9 and TRBJ1-2): DTGVSQNPRHKITKRGQNVTFRCDPISEHNRLYWYRQTLGQGPEFLTYFQNEAQLEKSRLLSDRFSAERPKGSFSTLEIQRTEQGDSAMYLCASSSPRGGNGYTFGSGTRLTVV.